The entry that follows covers one T cell receptor beta chain sequence. The sample is drawn from a study of neoadjuvant anti-PD-1 for oral cavity cancer. The repertoire was sequenced with immunoSEQ multiplex PCR; TCRdb's copy has only in-frame clones and lacks some. Of tens of thousands of clones in the sample, about four fifths were seen once. This specimen consisted of PBMCs, obtained before nivolumab (anti-PD-1) treatment. This clonotype was obtained from a person aged 40 to 85 with oral cavity squamous cell carcinoma.

The CDR3 spells CASSPGTGGPLTQYF. CDR3 coding DNA: TGCGCCAGCAGCCCGGGGACAGGGGGCCCCCTGACCCAGTACTTC. The rearrangement links TRBV5-1 to TRBJ2-5, with TRBD1 matching 12 bases. Germline V gives CDR1 SGHRS, CDR2 YFSETQ. The CDR3 contains 15 residues. V shed 4 bases and J 7 bases; nucleotides not matched to a gene: 8.